One and the same sample provided the 17 T cell receptor beta chains below, sequenced in a study of technical replicates of blood from a few donors. TCRdb's table, derived via immunoSEQ multiplex PCR, lists solely in-frame clones and lacks some. Among some 80,000 clones listed, 96% were seen once. The specimen was T cells isolated from PBMCs. The receptors were sampled from a human donor in good health.

The rearrangement links TRBV5-6 to TRBJ2-3; no firm D call. V was shortened by 0 bases and J by 1 base, with 6 bases between the two germline ends. The CDR3 runs 14 residues. Germline loops: CDR1 SGHDT, CDR2 YYEEEE. CDR3 DNA sequence: TGTGCCAGCAGCTTGGGGCCAGGCACAGATACGCAGTATTTT. Its protein is CASSLGPGTDTQYF.

V is TRBV5-1 and J is TRBJ1-1, with 10 positions matching TRBD1. CDR1 is SGHRS, CDR2 YFSETQ, per germline. CDR3 size: 15 residues. V shed 0 bases, J shed 9 bases, and the junction held 8 bases outside the gene matches. The CDR3 loop reads CASSLATGQGRKAFF. The CDR3 bases are TGCGCCAGCAGCTTGGCCACGGGACAGGGGAGAAAAGCTTTCTTT.

The table lists this clone with a count of one. The chain is built from TRBV9 and TRBJ2-6, with unresolved D. V was cut by 0 bases and J by 2 bases, with 6 bases left in between. Germline V lookup: CDR1 SGDLS, CDR2 YYNGEE. This CDR3 region has 15 residues. CDR3: CASSVEITGANVLTF. The CDR3 DNA follows: TGTGCCAGCAGCGTAGAAATTACTGGGGCCAACGTCCTGACTTTC.

This clone came up once. The chain couples TRBV7-8 to TRBJ2-6, with a tentative D call TRBD1 (5 bases). This CDR3 region has 14 residues. The germline V gene encodes CDR1 SGHVS and CDR2 FQNEAQ. Trimming took off 6 bases at V and 2 bases at J, with 8 bases between the two ends. The CDR3 nucleotides read TGTGCCAGCAGTCAAGGGGCTGGGGCCAACGTCCTGACTTTC. As protein: CASSQGAGANVLTF.

This clone was counted only a few times. This chain joins TRBV18 and TRBJ1-1; D uncertain. V was cut by 8 bases and J by 0 bases, with 7 bases left in between. Germline V CDR1 and CDR2: KGHSH, LQKENI. The CDR3 spans 12 residues. The CDR3 DNA reads TGTGCCAGCCTTTACATGAACACTGAAGCTTTCTTT. Protein: CASLYMNTEAFF.

V usage is TRBV6-1 and J usage is TRBJ2-1; D might be TRBD2 (6 bases). CDR3 length equals 14 residues. The V gene's germline CDR1 is MNHNS and CDR2 SASEGT. Trimming took 6 bases from V and 7 from J, leaving 16 bases between them. The CDR3, as DNA: TGTGCCAGCAGCGATCTAGCGACCCTGAATGAGCAGTTCTTC. Translated, it gives CASSDLATLNEQFF.

CDR3 sequence: CASRPTFDRAREQYF. CDR3 DNA sequence: TGTGCCAGCAGACCTACTTTCGACAGGGCCCGCGAGCAGTACTTC. The chain recombines TRBV27 with TRBJ2-7; TRBD1 matches at 7 bases. The CDR3 extends over 15 amino acids. V was pared by 6 bases and J by 6 bases, with 14 bases of the junction left unmatched. Germline loops: CDR1 MNHEY, CDR2 SMNVEV (reference sequence).

This chain uses TRBV5-1 with TRBJ2-1, with 9 bases fitting TRBD2. The germline V gene has CDR1 SGHRS and CDR2 YFSETQ. Trimming at V came to 0 bases and at J to 7 bases, leaving 14 bases not matched to a gene. The CDR3 spans 18 residues. DNA of the CDR3: TGCGCCAGCAGCTTGGTCGGCGGGAGGGCTTCTGGGGGGAATGAGCAGTTCTTC. Protein: CASSLVGGRASGGNEQFF.

This clone occurred once. The chain recombines TRBV4-1 with TRBJ2-3; D may be TRBD2 (6 bases). Trimming removed 0 bases from V and 6 bases from J, with 16 bases in between. Germline loops: CDR1 MGHRA, CDR2 YSYEKL. The CDR3 has 16 amino acids. In DNA, the CDR3 is TGCGCCAGCAGCCAAGAGGAAGGGCGGGGTGGGGATACGCAGTATTTT. Its translation is CASSQEEGRGGDTQYF.

V gene TRBV29-1 combines with J gene TRBJ1-1, with D possibly matching TRBD1 (6 bases). The CDR3 loop spans 14 amino acids. Deletions cut 1 base from V and 4 bases from J, with 13 bases between. Germline CDR1 reads SQVTM; CDR2 reads ANQGSEA. The CDR3 spells CSVEVTPGVTEAFF. Written as DNA, the CDR3 is TGCAGCGTTGAAGTAACTCCAGGGGTCACTGAAGCTTTCTTT.

For the CDR3, the DNA is TGTGCCAGCAGCTCGCAACAGGGAAGCGAGCAGTACTTC. The encoded protein is CASSSQQGSEQYF. The chain has TRBV7-3 and TRBJ2-7; D may be TRBD1 (6 bases). This CDR3 has 13 residues. Germline CDR1 reads SGHTA; CDR2 reads FQGTGA. Trimming took 4 bases from V and 6 from J, leaving 13 bases between them.

The V and J genes are TRBV11-2 and TRBJ1-2; the match to TRBD1 covers 7 bases. The germline V gene has CDR1 SGHAT and CDR2 FQNNGV. This CDR3 contains 13 residues. After removal of 3 bases from V and 3 bases from J, the junction contained 1 base not matched to a gene. CDR3 sequence: CASSLTGHYGYTF. The DNA for the CDR3 is TGTGCCAGCAGCTTGACAGGGCACTATGGCTACACCTTC.

The V call is TRBV5-1, the J call TRBJ2-1; 7 bases agree with TRBD1. The CDR3 is 14 amino acids. Germline V lookup: CDR1 SGHRS, CDR2 YFSETQ. V lost 4 bases and J lost 7; bases outside the gene matches: 8. DNA for the CDR3: TGCGCCAGCAGCACCCGACAGGGTATGAATGAGCAGTTCTTC. It encodes CASSTRQGMNEQFF.

The V call is TRBV4-1, the J call TRBJ2-7; 9 bases are shared with TRBD1. The CDR3 runs 15 residues. Germline values: CDR1 MGHRA, CDR2 YSYEKL. Trimming at V came to 0 bases and at J to 4 bases, leaving 4 bases not matched to a gene. CDR3: CASSQELGQGYEQYF. In DNA form, the CDR3 reads TGCGCCAGCAGCCAAGAGTTGGGACAGGGTTACGAGCAGTACTTC.

The chain is built from TRBV27 and TRBJ2-3; D unclear. Germline lookup yields CDR1 MNHEY and CDR2 SMNVEV (reference sequence). The length of the CDR3 is 15 residues. The V gene lost 1 base and the J gene lost 0 bases, with 8 bases spanning the gap. The CDR3 spells CASSLLADSTDTQYF. Here the CDR3 DNA reads TGTGCCAGCAGTTTATTAGCCGATAGCACAGATACGCAGTATTTT.

The V call is TRBV9, the J call TRBJ2-5, with D perhaps matching TRBD2 (5 bases). Looked up from germline, CDR1 is SGDLS and CDR2 is YYNGEE. Trimming took off 0 bases at V and 5 bases at J, with 14 bases between the two ends. CDR3 length: 15 amino acids. The chain's CDR3 is CASSVGRGSSETQYF. The CDR3 DNA sequence: TGTGCCAGCAGCGTAGGTCGGGGTTCTTCCGAGACCCAGTACTTC.

The CDR3 reads CASSTTGFNEQFF. CDR3 in DNA: TGTGCCAGCAGTACCACAGGGTTTAATGAGCAGTTCTTC. V and J are TRBV6-5 and TRBJ2-1, with D maybe TRBD1 (6 bases). In germline, CDR1 is MNHEY, CDR2 SVGAGI. The CDR3 loop spans 13 amino acids. Trimming left V 5 bases short and J 7 bases short, with 12 bases between.